The 28 T cell receptor beta chains given below trace back to one sample, sequenced in a study of T-cell memory formation after mild COVID-19. MiXCR, run by TCRdb on the 5' RACE reads, gives a single entry per CDR3 protein. This table has approximately 150,000 distinct CDR3 sequences, 5.5% to 7% appearing once. The sample taken for sequencing was PBMCs or a T cell subset sorted from them (not recorded which). The receptors derive from an adult woman who had mild COVID-19 (a few samples of this study predate the infection). Cell type and time point are not known.

This rearrangement joins TRBV5-4 to TRBJ2-2; D call uncertain. V gave up 0 bases and J gave up 3 bases, with 9 bases separating them. The CDR3 runs 15 residues. Germline CDR1 is SGHNT and CDR2 is YYREEE (reference sequence). The DNA for the CDR3 is TGTGCCAGCAGCTTGGGTGGGGTGGACACCGGGGAGCTGTTTTTT. It specifies CASSLGGVDTGELFF.

Only a few counts were recorded for this clonotype. V is TRBV20-1 and J is TRBJ1-4; D gene uncertain. Deletions cut 5 bases from V and 5 bases from J, with 12 bases between. Germline V gives CDR1 DFQATT, CDR2 SNEGSKA (reference sequence). This CDR3 is 13 amino acids long. In DNA, the CDR3 is TGCAGTGCTTCCGACGGAAAAAATGAAAAACTGTTTTTT. Translated, it gives CSASDGKNEKLFF.

This clonotype showed up many times. The chain couples TRBV7-2 to TRBJ2-2, with TRBD2 identical over 8 bases. This CDR3 spans 14 amino acids. Unmatched junction bases numbered 4, after V lost 5 bases and J lost 5 bases. CDR1 is SGHTA, CDR2 FQGNSA, per germline. Here the CDR3 DNA reads TGTGCCAGCAGCCGTAGCGGGGCGACCGGGGAGCTGTTTTTT. Translation gives CASSRSGATGELFF.

This clonotype occurred a few times. The V call is TRBV12-3 or TRBV12-4, the J call TRBJ1-4; D is undetermined. The CDR3 runs to 15 residues. The V end lost 5 bases, the J end lost 8 bases, and 18 bases lay between the germline ends. CDR3 nucleotide sequence: TGTGCCAGCAGTGACACAGCGGAACTCACGGAAAAACTGTTTTTT. Protein sequence: CASSDTAELTEKLFF.

This clonotype has a handful of counts. The V gene is TRBV20-1, the J gene TRBJ1-3, with D maybe TRBD1 (5 bases). CDR3 length: 15 amino acids. V lost 0 bases and J 4 bases, leaving 13 bases between the germline ends. Germline V gene sequence: CDR1 DFQATT, CDR2 SNEGSKA (reference sequence). The CDR3 DNA is TGCAGTGCTAGAGATCAACCGGGGCACGGAAACACCATATATTTT. It encodes CSARDQPGHGNTIYF.

This clonotype was observed many times. The chain joins TRBV6-7 to TRBJ1-2; no definite D call. TRBV6-7 is an ORF; its function is uncertain. The CDR3 totals 12 residues. Trimming took 2 bases from V and 4 from J, leaving 5 bases between them. The CDR3, as DNA: TGTGCCAGCAGTTACAACACCTATGGCTACACCTTC. Translated: CASSYNTYGYTF.

V gene TRBV20-1 combines with J gene TRBJ1-4, with TRBD1 identical over 10 bases. V lost 5 bases and J lost 3; bases outside the gene matches: 9. The V gene's germline CDR1 is DFQATT and CDR2 SNEGSKA (reference sequence). The CDR3 is 16 amino acids. The CDR3 sequence: CSAARQGALANEKLFF. In DNA form, the CDR3 reads TGCAGTGCTGCGAGACAGGGGGCTTTAGCTAATGAAAAACTGTTTTTT.

This clonotype was seen more than once but under ten times. The CDR3 bases are TGTGCCAGCAGCTTACTCGATGGCGGGGACGAGCAGTACTTC. Residues: CASSLLDGGDEQYF. The rearrangement uses TRBV7-9 and TRBJ2-7; perhaps TRBD2 as D (6 bases). Trimming pared 2 bases from V and 5 bases from J, leaving 13 bases between. Looked up from germline, CDR1 is SEHNR and CDR2 is FQNEAQ (reference sequence). The CDR3 spans 14 residues.

The rearrangement links TRBV20-1 to TRBJ2-3; no firm D call. Germline loops: CDR1 DFQATT, CDR2 SNEGSKA (reference sequence). This CDR3 spans 14 amino acids. Between the trimmed V and J ends, which lost 1 base and 3 bases, there was a span of 11 bases. The CDR3 coding sequence is TGCAGTGCTAGAGGCCCAGCAGTGACAGATACGCAGTATTTT. Translation: CSARGPAVTDTQYF.

The CDR3 nucleotides read TGTGCCAGCAGCTTGCCCGGGGACTATGGCTACACCTTC. Translating it yields CASSLPGDYGYTF. This rearrangement joins TRBV5-6 to TRBJ1-2; D is ambiguous. Between the trimmed V and J ends, which lost 1 base and 3 bases, there was a span of 7 bases. The CDR3 is 13 residues long. Germline V gene lookup returns CDR1 SGHDT and CDR2 YYEEEE.

This clonotype was recorded at least ten times. This chain uses TRBV15 with TRBJ2-1, with D perhaps being TRBD1 or TRBD2 (5 bases each). The length of the CDR3 is 17 residues. V was shortened by 0 bases and J by 0 bases, with 12 bases between the two germline ends. Germline V lookup: CDR1 LNHNV, CDR2 YYDKDF (reference sequence). DNA for the CDR3: TGTGCCACCAGCAGAGATGGGACCCTTAGCTCCTACAATGAGCAGTTCTTC. It yields the protein CATSRDGTLSSYNEQFF.

The chain links TRBV2 to TRBJ1-5; TRBD1 might be the D (5 bases). Germline V lookup: CDR1 SNHLY, CDR2 FYNNEI. This CDR3 region has 14 residues. The ends were cut back, 3 bases at V and 7 bases at J, with 13 bases in the middle. CDR3 loop: CASSDGAGNQPQHF. CDR3 coding DNA: TGTGCCAGCAGTGACGGGGCGGGGAACCAGCCCCAGCATTTT.

At least ten counts were recorded for this clonotype. The chain recombines TRBV7-9 with TRBJ2-1; 7 positions agree with TRBD1. The CDR3 is made up of 15 amino acids. With V trimmed by 1 base and J by 7 bases, 7 bases remained unmatched. The germline CDR1 and CDR2 sequences are SEHNR and FQNEAQ (reference sequence). The CDR3 here is CASSLEGGVINEQFF. The CDR3 region has the DNA TGTGCCAGCAGCTTAGAAGGGGGCGTTATTAATGAGCAGTTCTTC.

This clonotype was seen ten or more times. The V and J genes are TRBV6-5 and TRBJ1-4; 7 bases map to TRBD1. The CDR3 runs 14 residues. Germline lookup yields CDR1 MNHEY and CDR2 SVGAGI. The V gene end was trimmed by 6 bases and the J gene end by 10 bases; junction bases not matched to a gene: 11. CDR3 loop: CASRPGTDYGKLFF. Written as DNA, the CDR3 is TGTGCCAGCAGACCGGGGACAGATTATGGAAAACTGTTTTTT.

This clonotype turned up a few times. The chain couples TRBV5-4 to TRBJ2-4; possibly TRBD2 for D (6 bases). CDR3 length: 16 residues. Germline V gene data show CDR1 as SGHNT and CDR2 as YYREEE (reference sequence). Trimming left V 1 base short and J 9 bases short, with 20 bases between. Here the CDR3 reads CASSLRTITHGGIQYF. The CDR3 region has the DNA TGTGCCAGCAGCTTGAGGACTATCACGCACGGAGGCATTCAGTACTTC.

This clonotype was counted only a few times. The V and J genes are TRBV9 and TRBJ2-7; D not certain. The germline V gene has CDR1 SGDLS and CDR2 YYNGEE. The CDR3 runs 14 residues. V lost 0 bases, J lost 2 bases, and 9 bases lay in between. DNA of the CDR3: TGTGCCAGCAGCGTAGTGGCCCAAACCTACGAGCAGTACTTC. Protein: CASSVVAQTYEQYF.

The chain links TRBV19 to TRBJ1-5; 11 bases line up with TRBD1. Germline values: CDR1 LNHDA, CDR2 SQIVND (reference sequence). With 5 bases clipped from V and 5 bases from J, the junction kept 8 bases outside the gene matches. The CDR3 runs to 16 residues. The CDR3 coding sequence is TGTGCCAGTAGTCCCGGACAGGGGGCAATTTATCAGCCCCAGCATTTT. Its protein is CASSPGQGAIYQPQHF. The variable domain in full, with the rest retrieved from reference TRBV19 and TRBJ1-5, is DGGITQSPKYLFRKEGQNVTLSCEQNLNHDAMYWYRQDPGQGLRLIYYSQIVNDFQKGDIAEGYSVSREKKESFPLTVTSAQKNPTAFYLCASSPGQGAIYQPQHFGDGTRLSIL.

This clonotype has a count of ten or more. The chain combines TRBV6-5 with TRBJ1-5; weak D call: TRBD1 (6 bases). The CDR3 spans 15 residues. The germline V gene has CDR1 MNHEY and CDR2 SVGAGI. Trimming removed 2 bases at V and 6 bases at J, with 14 bases between. The CDR3 region has the DNA TGTGCCAGCAGTTACACTAGGACAGTTGGTCAGCCCCAGCATTTT. Protein: CASSYTRTVGQPQHF.

The CDR3 DNA is TGCGCCAGCAGCGAGGGACAGCCCGGGGAGCTGTTTTTT. Protein: CASSEGQPGELFF. The chain combines TRBV5-1 with TRBJ2-2; 7 nucleotides match TRBD1. CDR3 length: 13 residues. Germline lookup yields CDR1 SGHRS and CDR2 YFSETQ. The J segment lost 6 bases and the V segment lost 4 bases, leaving 3 bases of the junction unmatched.

The V call is TRBV7-9, the J call TRBJ2-1; 7 bases are a match to TRBD1. The junction had 7 bases not matched to a gene; V was cut back by 3 bases and J by 5 bases. Germline V gene sequence: CDR1 SEHNR, CDR2 FQNEAQ (reference sequence). The length of the CDR3 is 15 residues. The CDR3 reads CASSFVQGFDNEQFF. The CDR3 nucleotides are TGTGCCAGCAGCTTCGTACAGGGGTTCGACAATGAGCAGTTCTTC.

This clonotype was seen repeatedly, ten times or more. The rearrangement joins TRBV11-2 to TRBJ2-1; D gene unclear. The CDR3 is made up of 15 amino acids. From germline, CDR1 is SGHAT and CDR2 FQNNGV. With 0 bases removed from V and 0 bases from J, the gap between germline ends came to 6 bases. DNA of the CDR3: TGTGCCAGCAGCTTAGAAGCGTTCTCCTACAATGAGCAGTTCTTC. The encoded protein is CASSLEAFSYNEQFF.

This clonotype was counted at least ten times. The genes are TRBV12-3 or TRBV12-4 and TRBJ1-1; tentative D call: TRBD1 (6 bases). CDR3 size: 14 residues. V dropped 5 bases and J dropped 2 bases, with 12 bases sitting between them. CDR3 bases: TGTGCCAGCAGTCTCGGAGGGACAAACACTGAAGCTTTCTTT. Its protein product is CASSLGGTNTEAFF.

This clonotype was counted a few times. The CDR3 is CASSLRQGWDTQYF. The CDR3 DNA follows: TGTGCCAGCAGTTTACGGCAGGGGTGGGATACGCAGTATTTT. The genes are TRBV12-3 or TRBV12-4 and TRBJ2-3, with D maybe TRBD1 (6 bases). The ends were cut back, 2 bases at V and 6 bases at J, with 12 bases in the middle. This CDR3 region has 14 residues.

This clonotype was seen only a few times. This rearrangement joins TRBV4-1 to TRBJ2-2; 8 bases agree with TRBD1. Germline CDR1 and CDR2: MGHRA and YSYEKL. J gave up 3 bases and V 4 bases, and 7 bases lay outside the gene matches. This CDR3 has 16 amino acids. The chain's CDR3 is CASSRGQGSDTGELFF. The CDR3 nucleotides read TGCGCCAGCAGCCGCGGACAGGGTTCCGACACCGGGGAGCTGTTTTTT.

This clonotype has more than one count but fewer than ten. The J gene is TRBJ1-2, the V gene TRBV29-1; TRBD1 aligns across 9 bases. Per germline, CDR1 SQVTM and CDR2 ANQGSEA. Trimming took 3 bases from V and 7 from J; bases not matched to a gene: 6. The CDR3 is 13 residues long. The DNA of the CDR3 is TGCAGCGTTGATGTGGGGGACAGGGCTGGCTACACCTTC. This sequence encodes CSVDVGDRAGYTF.

This clonotype occurred many times. The V and J genes are TRBV7-8 and TRBJ2-3, with 12 bases lining up with TRBD2. The CDR3 extends over 14 amino acids. Germline CDR1 reads SGHVS; CDR2 reads FQNEAQ. The V and J ends lost 4 bases and 11 bases, in that order; junction bases with no gene match: 7. CDR3 sequence (DNA): TGTGCCAGCAGCTCCGGACTAGCGGGACAGGAGCAGTATTTT. This codes for CASSSGLAGQEQYF.

This clonotype was detected a few times. The genes are TRBV5-1 and TRBJ2-3; D not certain. The CDR3 contains 13 residues. Germline values: CDR1 SGHRS, CDR2 YFSETQ. V lost 0 bases and J 1 base, leaving 3 bases between the germline ends. The CDR3 bases are TGCGCCAGCAGCTTGGTGCGCACAGATACGCAGTATTTT. Residues: CASSLVRTDTQYF.

This clonotype has just a few counts. The chain joins TRBV12-3 or TRBV12-4 to TRBJ1-6, with D unresolved. Deletions cut 1 base from V and 9 bases from J, with 4 bases between. This CDR3 has 12 residues. The CDR3 loop reads CASSLVGSPLHF. The CDR3 DNA reads as TGTGCCAGCAGTTTAGTGGGTTCACCCCTCCACTTT.